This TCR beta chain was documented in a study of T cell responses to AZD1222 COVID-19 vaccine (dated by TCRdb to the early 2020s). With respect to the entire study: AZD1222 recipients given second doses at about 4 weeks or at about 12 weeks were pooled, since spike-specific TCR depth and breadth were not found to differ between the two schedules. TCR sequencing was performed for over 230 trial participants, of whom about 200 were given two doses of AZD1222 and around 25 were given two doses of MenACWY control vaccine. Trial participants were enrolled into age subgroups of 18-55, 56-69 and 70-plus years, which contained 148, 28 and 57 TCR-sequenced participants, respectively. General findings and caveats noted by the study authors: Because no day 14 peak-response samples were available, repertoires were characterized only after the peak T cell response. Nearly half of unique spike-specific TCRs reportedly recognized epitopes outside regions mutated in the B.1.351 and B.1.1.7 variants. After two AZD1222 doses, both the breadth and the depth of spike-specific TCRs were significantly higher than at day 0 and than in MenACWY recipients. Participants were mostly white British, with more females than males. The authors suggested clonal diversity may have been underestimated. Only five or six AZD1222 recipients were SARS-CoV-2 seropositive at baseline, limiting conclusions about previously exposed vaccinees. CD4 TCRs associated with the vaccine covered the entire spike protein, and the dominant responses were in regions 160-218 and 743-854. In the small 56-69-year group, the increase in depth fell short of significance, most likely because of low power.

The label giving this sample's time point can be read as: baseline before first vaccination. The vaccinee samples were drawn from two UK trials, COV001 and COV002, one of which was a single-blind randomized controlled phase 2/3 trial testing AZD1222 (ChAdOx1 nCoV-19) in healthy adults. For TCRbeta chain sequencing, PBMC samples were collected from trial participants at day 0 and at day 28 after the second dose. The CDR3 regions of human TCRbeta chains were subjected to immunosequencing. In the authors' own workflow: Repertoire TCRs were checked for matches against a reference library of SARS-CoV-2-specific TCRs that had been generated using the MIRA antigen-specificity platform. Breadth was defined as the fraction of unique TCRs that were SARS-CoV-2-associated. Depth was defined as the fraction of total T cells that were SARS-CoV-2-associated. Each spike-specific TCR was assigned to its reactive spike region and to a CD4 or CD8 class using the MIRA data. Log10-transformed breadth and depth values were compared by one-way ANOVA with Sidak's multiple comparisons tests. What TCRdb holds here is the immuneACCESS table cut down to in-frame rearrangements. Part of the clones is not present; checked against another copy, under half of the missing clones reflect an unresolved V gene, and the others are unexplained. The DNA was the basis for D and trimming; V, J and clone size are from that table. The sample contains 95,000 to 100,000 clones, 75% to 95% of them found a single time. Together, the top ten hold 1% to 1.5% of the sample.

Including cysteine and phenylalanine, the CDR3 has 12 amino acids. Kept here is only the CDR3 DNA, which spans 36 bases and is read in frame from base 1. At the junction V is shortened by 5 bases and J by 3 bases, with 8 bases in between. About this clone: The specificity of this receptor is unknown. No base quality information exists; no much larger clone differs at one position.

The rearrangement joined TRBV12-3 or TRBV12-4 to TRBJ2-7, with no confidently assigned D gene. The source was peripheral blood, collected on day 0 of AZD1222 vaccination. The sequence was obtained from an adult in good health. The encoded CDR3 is CASSPNIYEQYF. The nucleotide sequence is TGTGCCAGCAGTCCCAACATCTACGAGCAGTACTTC.